This TCR beta chain was sequenced in a study of naive and memory T cell subsets. Study results and limitations: A few larger clonotypes appeared in naive repertoires, especially CD8, possibly memory cells re-expressing CD45RA. Over 95% of naive TCR sequences appeared only once after error correction, unlike memory subsets.

Both TRBC1 and TRBC2 were covered by a beta constant-region primer of two equimolar oligonucleotides. Ligated cDNA was amplified by four rounds of PCR with nested alpha and beta constant-region primers and SP2. TCRdb analysed the UMI-ligation and nested PCR reads with MiXCR anew, one entry per CDR3 protein. The sample carries approximately 150,000 distinct CDR3 sequences, approximately 20% recorded once. This clonotype appeared many times. Its target is not known. Overnight CMV lysate stimulation of fresh PBMCs defined donor CMV status by CD4+ IFNgamma. Trimming removed 5 bases at V and 0 bases at J, with 12 bases between. The CDR3 consists of 15 residues.

The clonotype was recovered from a human donor in good health. Source material: naive CD8+ T cells from blood. The chain has TRBV12-3 or TRBV12-4 and TRBJ2-3, with D unresolved. The chain's CDR3 is CASSPIISSTDTQYF. CDR3 DNA sequence: TGTGCCAGCAGTCCTATAATATCTAGCACAGATACGCAGTATTTT.